This T cell receptor beta chain appears in the sequencing data of a study of cytomegalovirus exposure and HLA in healthy donors (TCRdb year 2017). As for the study more broadly: An earlier analysis of fewer than 750 of the donors reported about 300 Gb of sequence data and 117 million unique TCR beta sequences obtained from around 190 million T cells. About 320 gigabases of sequencing data and roughly 90 million unique TCR sequences were included in an early release covering several hundred HLA-typed donors. Of the roughly 410 genotyped donors, roughly 76% were placed in the genetic ancestry cluster associated with self-reported Caucasian donors. The aim of the study was to test whether cataloging public T cell receptors could identify signatures of past pathogen exposure. Using immunosequencing, the study profiled T cell repertoires from 640 or so subjects and related those repertoires to cytomegalovirus serostatus. In addition to the first cohort of around 670 subjects, a separate validation cohort of approximately 130 different subjects was used. High-throughput TCR immunosequencing, statistical association of individual TCRs with disease status, and machine learning were combined to predict cytomegalovirus infection status. A later analysis re-analyzed previously published TCR beta repertoires from approximately 700 donors and added high-resolution HLA genotyping to study TCR occurrence patterns. Rather than drawing on any new phenotypic data, the later analysis identified candidate immune exposures from TCR beta sequences and the way those sequences occurred across donors. To decide whether each TCR beta V gene segment behaved as functional or pseudogenic, an earlier analysis of approximately 600 of the donors relied on high-throughput TCR beta sequencing. Donor age, sex, ethnicity and CMV serostatus were compiled alongside the repertoire data. Genome-wide SNP genotypes for about 55% of the roughly 670 donors were used in a later genetic analysis, which treated that subset as a discovery cohort. All discovery cohort repertoires had been generated using a single sequencing platform. HLA typing included class I and class II loci at four-digit resolution. The number of donors typed differed by locus, with roughly 629-640 for A, B, C, DRB1 and DQB1, about 500 for DQA1, 600 to 610 for DPA1, and some 450 for DPB1. A handful of DR-DQ haplotypes were handled as single units for association and clustering because linkage in the cohort was strong. On average, around 240,000 unique TCR beta nucleotide sequences were sequenced per donor among a few hundred genotyped donors of the cohort, with roughly 19% of those sequences being non-productive.

Paper-wide results and their limitations: Because some donors lacked HLA typing at each locus, the association tests relied only on the typed subset. The classifier was reported to diagnose cytomegalovirus status with high specificity and sensitivity in both the original cohort and the validation cohort. The sequencing pipeline was judged likely to have produced a cluster of highly shared sequence variants as a technical artifact. Linkage disequilibrium might explain the correlated functional status among segregating V segments, but an unknown experimental factor could not be excluded. An association between a missense DCLRE1C variant and V-gene and J-gene trimming of TCR beta chains was found in a later genetic analysis and replicated in an independent cohort. According to a later analysis, TCR association rates differed among HLA loci, with DRB1 alleles showing the most associated TCRs and HLA-C alleles showing the fewest. According to a later genetic analysis, donors in an Asian-associated ancestry cluster had fewer N-insertions in productive TCRs than the approximately 630-donor mean. A further reported finding was that TCR beta sequences accurately predicted the HLA-A and HLA-B alleles for most subjects in the first cohort. Sequencing depth was assumed to be roughly uniform across donors in the presence/absence analyses, though that assumption may not hold. In the study, 164 TCR beta chains were listed as associated with cytomegalovirus. Immune exposure information for the cohort was limited to CMV serostatus. In a later analysis, several top co-occurrence clusters were reported to appear linked to parvovirus B19, influenza, CMV and Epstein-Barr virus. Broadly in line with IMGT annotations, most TCR beta V segments showed up in productive rearrangements about 87% or about 30% of the time in an earlier analysis of some 590 of the donors. Because counts were too low, under 20 rarely observed V segments, including chromosome 9 orphons, were left out of the earlier analysis of 500 to 750 of the donors. Some IMGT-functional V segments, including TRBV6-2 and TRBV6-3, could not be distinguished by the 87-base-pair reads and were therefore excluded. The authors suggested that the approach could potentially be generalized to other disease states and immunological phenotypes. In a later analysis, more than 15,000 TCR beta sequences were associated with specific HLA alleles at a false discovery rate of 0.05. When HLA alleles, especially DR and DQ, strongly co-occurred, TCR associations were difficult to assign to individual alleles. In a later analysis, most CMV-associated TCR beta chains were found to appear HLA-restricted, with HLA associations seemingly driven largely by CMV exposure. A later analysis found that HLA-associated TCR beta chains were more clonally expanded and had lower generation probabilities than equally common non-associated chains. A few of the identified cytomegalovirus-associated TCR beta chains were confirmed in vitro to be specific for cytomegalovirus antigens. Only TCR beta chains were sequenced in this cohort, and the absence of alpha or paired-chain data limited detectable features. While some public TCRs were present in many individuals, most TCR sequences turned up only very rarely across donors.

In total, around 600 healthy bone marrow donors made up the cohort. Cohort members were all nominally healthy when sampled, although unrecorded immune exposures were likely present. The donor was CMV seronegative and was included in the group of a few hundred seronegative cohort members. Each donor provided a peripheral blood sample, and peripheral blood mononuclear cells were used for TCR beta sequencing. The Qiagen DNeasy Blood Extraction Kit was used to extract genomic DNA from the blood cell samples. Library preparation employed the immunoSEQ multiplex PCR assay. For the multiplex PCR, a mixture combining 60 forward primers for TCR Vbeta segments and 13 reverse primers for TCR Jbeta segments was used. The CDR3 region of rearranged TCR beta genes was amplified from genomic DNA by a multiplex PCR assay. The Illumina HiSeq System was used to sequence the amplified TCR beta libraries as 87-base-pair reads. In the paper's pipeline: A later analysis tallied tens of millions of unique TCR beta chains across the 666 repertoires, and about 10 million of those chains were shared by two or more donors. Raw reads were error-corrected and collapsed into unique sequences by a nearest-neighbor algorithm in which closely related sequences were merged to remove PCR and sequencing errors. V, D and J gene segments were assigned by aligning CDR3 sequences to IMGT reference sequences. For a sequence to be retained, at least a six-nucleotide match to both a V gene segment and a J gene segment was required. A rearrangement counted as productive if the CDR3 had no stop codons and remained in frame with V and J, and every other rearrangement counted as non-productive. Following IMGT convention, CDR3 was defined as the stretch from the second conserved V-encoded cysteine to the conserved J-encoded phenylalanine. Sequences without an unambiguous match to a single V gene segment were excluded from the earlier analysis of about 640 of the donors. An earlier analysis of several hundred of the donors called V segments functional above 56.7% productive rearrangements and segregating when the between-donor standard deviation exceeded 5%. To diagnose cytomegalovirus status from the catalog of TCR beta chain sequences, a statistical classification framework was built. A later analysis assigned V and J genes by comparing TCR nucleotide sequences with IMGT/GENE-DB human TR gene sequences. The TCRdist pipeline was used in a later analysis to assign CDR3 sequences and most-parsimonious VDJ recombination scenarios. In a later analysis, each TCR beta chain was defined by its CDR3 amino acid sequence together with its V-gene family, and reads without a unique V-gene family were excluded. As a way to deal with suspected cross-contamination and a sequencing artifact, a later analysis dropped over 550 nucleotide sequences that were highly shared and had low generation probability. In a later analysis, a clonal expansion index was calculated for each public chain from normalized within-repertoire ranks of inferred template counts. Generation probabilities in a later analysis came from a VDJ recombination model fitted to out-of-frame rearrangements, and those results were checked against IGoR. In a later analysis, hypergeometric tests were used to score TCR-TCR, TCR-HLA and TCR-CMV co-occurrence, with a repertoire-size bias correction applied to TCR pairs. False discovery rates were estimated in a later analysis by permuting HLA or CMV assignments 20 times. A later analysis grouped co-occurring TCRs with DBSCAN, adding TCRdist sequence similarity when clustering within HLA-allele-positive subsets. For co-occurrence clustering, repertoires with fewer than 30,000 or more than 120,000 public chains were excluded, along with 4 to 6 repertoires with anomalous nucleotide sharing. The clones in this table, taken by TCRdb from immuneACCESS, are in-frame only. Not every clone is retained; where verified, under half of the shortfall comes from an unresolved V gene, and the cause of the rest is unknown. V and J calls and clone size follow that table, whereas D and trimming were derived from the DNA. The sample includes about 170,000 clones, with 65% to 90% observed a single time. Less than 2.5% of the sample is in the top ten clones.

The germline V gene provides CDR1 SNHLY and CDR2 FYNNEI. At the junction V is shortened by 8 bases and J by 6 bases; bases outside the gene matches: 6. Taken from cysteine to phenylalanine, the CDR3 has 13 residues. CDR3 DNA is the only sequence kept; it has 39 bases, read in frame from the first base. Turning to this clone: This receptor's antigen is unknown. Base qualities are not at hand, and no much larger clone is one base apart.

The origin of this receptor is a male donor in good health and CMV-seronegative. The source material was PBMCs. The sequence links TRBV2 to TRBJ1-3; 8 nucleotides in the junction match TRBD1. CDR3 sequence: CASFRDRTNTIYF. In nucleotides, the sequence is TGTGCCAGCTTTAGGGACAGGACAAACACCATATATTTT. Outside the CDR3, residues come from the reference TRBV2 and TRBJ1-3 proteins, so the full variable domain is: EPEVTQTPSHQVTQMGQEVILRCVPISNHLYFYWYRQILGQKVEFLVSFYNNEISEKSEIFDDQFSVERPDGSNFTLKIRSTKLEDSAMYFCASFRDRTNTIYFGEGSWLTVV.